Described below is a single T cell receptor (beta chain) sequence and its context. It has no known antigen specificity. It has no much larger one-base neighbor in the sample; base qualities were not kept. This sample stems from a study of blood T cell repertoires in COVID-19 (TCRdb year 2020). In the study overall: The collaborator samples originated in the United States, Italy and Spain and spanned the acute and convalescent phases of COVID-19. The prospective study material was composed of cDNA or gDNA derived from T cells, B-cell-depleted T cells, or PBMCs. Deeply sampled blood TCRbeta repertoires from subjects exposed to, actively infected with, or recovered from COVID-19 were included in the dataset. The repertoires were released in a freely available public database intended as a resource for research on the immune response to SARS-CoV-2. The samples were drawn from two sources: the first 160 participants of the ongoing ImmuneRACE study, and 1,200 or so subjects contributed by 6 global collaborators. The sample metadata nearly always contained a de-identified subject ID, COVID-19 status, age in years and sex. Where HLA class I and class II types were available, the types were taken from metadata supplied by the sample provider, not from assay-based typing. Study-wide conclusions, independent of this receptor: The amount of clinical and demographic metadata varied by source and participant and was provided uncurated.

The germline V gene gives CDR1 as MGHRA and CDR2 as YSYEKL. V sheds 1 base and J sheds 10 bases, leaving 7 bases between their ends. Inclusive of the bounding cysteine and phenylalanine, the CDR3 is 11 residues long. The only DNA kept is the CDR3, 33 bases in frame from the first base. The immunoSEQ Assay, a bias-controlled multiplex PCR, was used to amplify TCRbeta CDR3 regions from genomic DNA. The paper's data handling went like this. Nucleated cell counts per sample were estimated from amplification of reference gene primers within the assay. To quantify the absolute abundance of each unique TCRbeta CDR3 rearrangement, sequence reads were collapsed and filtered. For each sample, productive Simpson clonality was calculated by taking the square root of Simpson's diversity index across productive rearrangements. TCRdb limited this immuneACCESS table to in-frame rearrangements with V and J called. A share of clones is missing; checked studies link under half to unresolved V genes, and the rest is unexplained. The D gene and trimming were derived from the DNA, and the V and J assignments and clone size from that table. This sample has a few hundred thousand clones in its table, and approximately 90% of those were observed once. The biggest ten clones account for 8% to 13% of the sample.

In the prospective study, participants were about 18 to 90 years old, resided in under 30 geographic areas of the United States, and were enrolled through a virtual design. In the prospective study, cohorts were assigned on the basis of participant-reported clinical history obtained from a screening survey and a study questionnaire. ImmuneRACE Cohort 3 recovered participants were defined by two consecutive negative NP/OP PCR tests, healthcare professional clearance, or symptom resolution. In the prospective study, mobile phlebotomists collected whole blood, serum and a nasopharyngeal or oropharyngeal swab from each participant. Over a roughly 2-month period, participants in the prospective study had the option of providing additional blood draws and questionnaires. Blood samples from the prospective study were shipped frozen or at room temperature prior to DNA extraction.

Material: PBMCs or T cells enriched from blood (not recorded which). The TCR originated in a woman aged 18-29 years who had recovered from COVID-19. The receptor chain draws on TRBV4-1 and TRBJ1-2; a weak D assignment points to TRBD1 (5 bases agree). The nucleotide sequence is TGCGCCAGCAGCCAAGCAGGGTTCTACACCTTC. Its translation is CASSQAGFYTF.